Following are 7 T cell receptor beta chains from one sample sequenced in a study of PD-L1 blockade in urothelial cancer. Time point here: pretreatment peripheral blood. Assay: immunoSEQ multiplex PCR; the TCRdb copy retains only in-frame clones and omits some. The sample carries 100,000 to 150,000 clones, 65% to 85% recorded once. Sequencing used PBMCs, obtained around atezolizumab (anti-PD-L1) treatment. The receptors derive from a man in his forties or fifties with urothelial cancer.

The V call is TRBV19, the J call TRBJ1-1; possibly TRBD1 for D (5 bases). The CDR3 loop spans 15 amino acids. Germline CDR1 LNHDA, CDR2 SQIVND (reference sequence). The germline V and J ends were trimmed by 0 bases and 8 bases, with 16 bases remaining between them. CDR3 bases: TGTGCCAGTAGTATAGATCGGCGGGGACGGAGGGAAGCTTTCTTT. It is translated as CASSIDRRGRREAFF.

The chain employs TRBV11-3 and TRBJ2-7; the match to TRBD2 covers 7 bases. CDR3 size: 13 residues. In germline, CDR1 is SGHNT, CDR2 YENEEA. The V gene end was trimmed by 3 bases and the J gene end by 3 bases; junction bases not matched to a gene: 2. The CDR3 DNA sequence: TGTGCCAGCAGCTTGGCTAGCGGCTACGAGCAGTACTTC. Translating it yields CASSLASGYEQYF.

V is TRBV18 and J is TRBJ2-1, with D possibly TRBD1 on 6 matching bases. The germline gives CDR1 KGHSH, CDR2 LQKENI. V was clipped by 1 base and J by 8 bases, with 15 bases between them. The CDR3 has 15 residues. This chain's CDR3 is CASSPLGDRSDEQFF. CDR3 in DNA: TGTGCCAGCTCACCACTGGGCGACAGGTCAGATGAGCAGTTCTTC.

This clone was picked up one time. The chain combines TRBV15 with TRBJ2-5; TRBD2 matches at 8 bases. There are 15 residues in the CDR3. After removal of 0 bases from V and 5 bases from J, the junction contained 5 bases not matched to a gene. From germline, CDR1 is LNHNV and CDR2 YYDKDF (reference sequence). CDR3 sequence reads: CATSRDLGGRETQYF. CDR3 DNA sequence: TGTGCCACCAGCAGAGATCTAGGCGGGAGGGAGACCCAGTACTTC.

The chain has TRBV11-2 and TRBJ2-7; the match to TRBD2 covers 8 bases. The CDR3 is made up of 15 amino acids. Unmatched junction bases numbered 8, after V lost 7 bases and J lost 0 bases. CDR1 is SGHAT, CDR2 FQNNGV, per germline. The CDR3 is CASTPGGVISYEQYF. Here the CDR3 DNA reads TGTGCCAGCACCCCGGGGGGGGTAATCTCCTACGAGCAGTACTTC.

The chain recombines TRBV4-2 with TRBJ2-7, with a possible D match to TRBD1 (5 bases). V lost 0 bases to trimming and J lost 3 bases, with 9 bases between them. CDR3 length: 14 residues. CDR1 is LGHNA and CDR2 is YNFKEQ in the germline V gene. CDR3 sequence: CASSQDRGDYEQYF. The CDR3 DNA reads TGTGCCAGCAGCCAAGATAGGGGCGACTACGAGCAGTACTTC.

V usage is TRBV27 and J usage is TRBJ2-7; TRBD2 matches 12 bases. The CDR3 runs to 15 residues. Germline CDR1 reads MNHEY; CDR2 reads SMNVEV (reference sequence). The V segment lost 4 bases and the J segment 5 bases; nucleotides outside the gene matches: 6. CDR3: CASSSPTSGSHEQYF. The DNA of the CDR3 is TGTGCCAGCAGTTCCCCGACTAGCGGGAGTCACGAGCAGTACTTC.